The following is a T cell receptor beta chain sequence with its context. The antigen is undetermined. V dropped 11 bases and J dropped 4 bases, with 24 bases sitting between them. Germline V CDR1 and CDR2: ENHRY, SYGVKD. The CDR3 has 15 residues. The sample originates from a study of CD8+ T cells in alopecia areata. The study, taken as a whole, reports: In scalp and blood, many expanded lesional clones persisted during tofacitinib.

Sequencing relied on a cDNA template that was reverse transcribed from extracted RNA. TCRdb's copy holds only in-frame clones and misses some; the assay was immunoSEQ multiplex PCR. The top ten hold approximately 1.7% of the sample, which has fewer than 350,000 clones, roughly 64% seen once. Treatment of the sample: oral pan-JAK inhibitor, 5-10 mg twice daily. Sequences were derived from CD4+ T cells sorted from blood, sampled at week 24, from a patient treated with tofacitinib. The sequence derives from a human donor with alopecia areata. The V and J genes are TRBV10-3 and TRBJ2-7; TRBD1 or TRBD2 may be the D gene (6 bases each). The CDR3 sequence: CASGPGAMRGYEQYF. CDR3 bases: TGTGCCTCCGGGCCGGGGGCGATGCGCGGGTACGAGCAGTACTTC.